The sequence of this T cell receptor (beta chain) was determined in a study of shared clonotypes between healthy human individuals. For the study at large: Per donor, CD8 memory used one plate, CD8 naive used two, CD4 memory used three and CD4 naive used three. Study-level results: Larger estimated richness was generally seen in naive subsets than in memory subsets. The low donor count limited represented genetic and exposure-history diversity. Relative to clonotypes present in all four donors, those not shared had lower generation probabilities.

Assay used: immunoSEQ multiplex PCR; TCRdb lists only in-frame clones, some missing. The table lists around 1,100,000 clones, approximately 80% of them singletons. This CDR3 spans 13 amino acids. CDR1 and CDR2 (germline): SGHNT, YYREEE (reference sequence). Trimming removed 4 bases from V and 4 bases from J, with 10 bases in between. Points on this clone: Its antigen is as yet unknown.

The chain carries TRBV5-4 and TRBJ2-3; D may correspond to TRBD1 or TRBD2 (5 bases each). The sequence came from a man between 18 and 29 years old in good health. Some clones in this sample may be carry-over from other donors' samples. The specimen sequenced was memory CD4+ T cells from PBMCs. Subset of the sample: CD45RA-negative fraction. For the CDR3, the DNA is TGTGCCAGCAGCCGGGAAGGGGCAGATACGCAGTATTTT. Translated: CASSREGADTQYF. Full variable domain (remainder filled in from reference TRBV5-4 and TRBJ2-3): ETGVTQSPTHLIKTRGQQVTLRCSSQSGHNTVSWYQQALGQGPQFIFQYYREEENGRGNFPPRFSGLQFPNYSSELNVNALELDDSALYLCASSREGADTQYFGPGTRLTVL.